This entry describes one T cell receptor beta chain. This sample is drawn from a study of control samples from healthy donors and cancer patients. The data were produced by immunoSEQ multiplex PCR, yet TCRdb's version contains in-frame clones alone and is incomplete. In the table there are more than 60,000 clones, roughly 89% of which are singletons. Sequencing was performed on PBMCs. The receptor comes from a man in his sixties with colorectal cancer.

Written as DNA, the CDR3 is TGTGCCAGCAGCGTAGGAGGCAGCTACGAGCAGTACTTC. Protein product: CASSVGGSYEQYF. The V and J genes are TRBV9 and TRBJ2-7; D is ambiguous. The CDR3 sequence is 13 residues long. CDR1 is SGDLS and CDR2 is YYNGEE in the germline V gene. Trimming removed 0 bases from V and 3 bases from J, with 7 bases in between.